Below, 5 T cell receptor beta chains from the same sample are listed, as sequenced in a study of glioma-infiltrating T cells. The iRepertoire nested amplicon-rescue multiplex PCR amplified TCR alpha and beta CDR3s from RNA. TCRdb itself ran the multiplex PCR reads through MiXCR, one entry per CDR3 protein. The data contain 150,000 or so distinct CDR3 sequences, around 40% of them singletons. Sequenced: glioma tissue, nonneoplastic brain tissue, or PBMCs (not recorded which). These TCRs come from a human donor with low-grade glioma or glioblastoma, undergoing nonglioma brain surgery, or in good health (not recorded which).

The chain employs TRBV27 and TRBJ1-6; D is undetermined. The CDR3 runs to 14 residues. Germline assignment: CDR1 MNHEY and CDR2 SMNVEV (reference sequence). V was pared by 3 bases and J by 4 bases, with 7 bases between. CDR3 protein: CASSFRQYNSPLHF. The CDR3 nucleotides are TGTGCCAGCAGTTTTCGTCAATATAATTCACCCCTCCACTTT.

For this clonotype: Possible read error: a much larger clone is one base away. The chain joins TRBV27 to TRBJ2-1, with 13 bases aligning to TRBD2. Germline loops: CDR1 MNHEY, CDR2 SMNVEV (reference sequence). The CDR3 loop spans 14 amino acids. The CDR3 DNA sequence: TGTGTCAGCATACTAGCGGGGGGGGGGAATGAGCAGTTCTTC. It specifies CVSILAGGGNEQFF.

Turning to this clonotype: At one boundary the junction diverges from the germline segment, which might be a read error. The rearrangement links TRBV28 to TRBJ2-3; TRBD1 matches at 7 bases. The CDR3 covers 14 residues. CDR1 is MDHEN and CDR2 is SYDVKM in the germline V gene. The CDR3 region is CASSTITGADTLYF. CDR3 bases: TGTGCCAGCAGCACAATTACAGGGGCAGATACGCTGTATTTT.

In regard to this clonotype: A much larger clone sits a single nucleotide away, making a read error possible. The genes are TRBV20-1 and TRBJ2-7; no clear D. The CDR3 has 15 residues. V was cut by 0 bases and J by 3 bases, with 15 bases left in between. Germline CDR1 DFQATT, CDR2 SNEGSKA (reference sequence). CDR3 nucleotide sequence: TGCAGTGCTAGAGATGAGCAGGAATCTTACTACGAGCAGTACTTC. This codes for CSARDEQESYYEQYF.

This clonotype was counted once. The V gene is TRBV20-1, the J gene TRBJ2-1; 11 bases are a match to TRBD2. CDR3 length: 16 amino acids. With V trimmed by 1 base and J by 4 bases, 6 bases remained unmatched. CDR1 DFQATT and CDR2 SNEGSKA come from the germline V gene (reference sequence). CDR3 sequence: CSARGGGTSGYNEQFF. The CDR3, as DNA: TGCAGTGCTAGAGGAGGAGGGACTAGCGGATACAATGAGCAGTTCTTC.